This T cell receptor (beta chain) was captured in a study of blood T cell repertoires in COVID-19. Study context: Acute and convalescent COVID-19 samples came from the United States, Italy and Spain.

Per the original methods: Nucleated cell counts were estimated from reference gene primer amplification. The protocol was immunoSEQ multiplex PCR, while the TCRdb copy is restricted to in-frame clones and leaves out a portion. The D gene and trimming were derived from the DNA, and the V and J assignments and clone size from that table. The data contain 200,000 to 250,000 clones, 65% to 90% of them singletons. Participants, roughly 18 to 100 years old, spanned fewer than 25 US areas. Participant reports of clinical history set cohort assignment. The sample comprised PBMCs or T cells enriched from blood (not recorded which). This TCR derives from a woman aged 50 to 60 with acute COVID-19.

The CDR3 reads CASSPTEGNGYTF. The DNA of the CDR3 is TGTGCCAGCAGCCCAACGGAGGGGAATGGCTACACCTTC. The V gene is TRBV11-2, the J gene TRBJ1-2; a weak D match, TRBD1 (5 bases). The germline V gene encodes CDR1 SGHAT and CDR2 FQNNGV. V was shortened by 5 bases and J by 6 bases, with 13 bases between the two germline ends. The CDR3 sequence is 13 residues long.